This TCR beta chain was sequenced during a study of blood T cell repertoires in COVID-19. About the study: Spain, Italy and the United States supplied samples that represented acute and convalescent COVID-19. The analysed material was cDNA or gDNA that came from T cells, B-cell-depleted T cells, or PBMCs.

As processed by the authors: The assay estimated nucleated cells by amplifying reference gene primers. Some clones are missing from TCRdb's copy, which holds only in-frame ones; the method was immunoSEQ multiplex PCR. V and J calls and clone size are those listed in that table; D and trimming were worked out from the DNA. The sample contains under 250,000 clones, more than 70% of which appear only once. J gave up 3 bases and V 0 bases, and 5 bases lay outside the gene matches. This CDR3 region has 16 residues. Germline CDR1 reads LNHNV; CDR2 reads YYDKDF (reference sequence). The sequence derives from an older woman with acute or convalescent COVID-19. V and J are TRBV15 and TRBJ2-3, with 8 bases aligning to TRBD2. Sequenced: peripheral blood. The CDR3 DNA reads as TGTGCCACCAGCAGAGATCCCGGCGGGGGGACAGATACGCAGTATTTT. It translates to CATSRDPGGGTDTQYF.